The 22 T cell receptor beta chains presented below share a single source sample, sequenced in a study of T cells after yellow fever vaccination. TCRdb fed the 5' RACE reads into MiXCR, producing one record per CDR3 protein. Found here are 200,000 to 300,000 distinct CDR3 sequences, 3.6% of them singletons; the top ten hold around 20%. Here the sequenced sample was PBMCs, taken 15 days after the yellow fever booster vaccination. These receptors were collected from a man between 18 and 35 years old who received the YFV17D yellow fever vaccine.

Regarding this clonotype: This sequence may be a read error, since a much larger clone differs from it by one base. J is TRBJ2-3 and V is TRBV5-1; TRBD2 matches at 7 bases. Germline CDR1 reads SGHRS; CDR2 reads YFSETQ. The V segment lost 7 bases and the J segment 5 bases; nucleotides outside the gene matches: 13. The CDR3 runs 15 residues. CDR3 in DNA: TGCGCCAGCTTTTTCACGGGGGGTGCCAGAGATACGCAGTATTTT. Translation: CASFFTGGARDTQYF.

In regard to this clonotype: This may stem from a read error, because a much larger clone lies one nucleotide away. The V call is TRBV29-1, the J call TRBJ2-5; D perhaps matches TRBD1 (5 bases). CDR3 length: 13 amino acids. CDR1 and CDR2 (germline): SQVTM, ANQGSEA. The chain's CDR3 is CSVEGTQQETPYF. CDR3 DNA sequence: TGCAGCGTTGAAGGGACACAGCAAGAGACCCCGTACTTC.

This clonotype was counted many times. The genes are TRBV30 and TRBJ1-5; D remains unclear. The CDR3 covers 12 residues. Trimming left V 2 bases short and J 9 bases short, with 11 bases between. Germline CDR1 reads GTSNPN; CDR2 reads SVGIG (reference sequence). CDR3 sequence reads: CAWSPDFGPQHF. CDR3 sequence (DNA): TGTGCCTGGAGTCCGGATTTCGGGCCCCAGCATTTT.

This clonotype was seen many times. This chain joins TRBV5-4 and TRBJ2-1; D may match TRBD1 or TRBD2 (5 bases each). The CDR3 runs 14 residues. CDR1 is SGHNT and CDR2 is YYREEE in the germline V gene (reference sequence). Trimming removed 0 bases from V and 7 bases from J, with 11 bases in between. Here the CDR3 reads CASSLGDPANEQFF. The CDR3 DNA sequence: TGTGCCAGCAGCTTGGGGGACCCGGCAAATGAGCAGTTCTTC.

Many counts were recorded for this clonotype. The chain carries TRBV5-6 and TRBJ2-4; the D is unclear. V was shortened by 6 bases and J by 1 base, with 11 bases between the two germline ends. The CDR3 extends over 14 amino acids. CDR1 and CDR2 from the germline V gene are SGHDT and YYEEEE. The CDR3 DNA is TGTGCCAGCATGGAGCACCTGGCCAAAAACATTCAGTACTTC. As protein: CASMEHLAKNIQYF.

This clonotype was seen at least ten times. The chain has TRBV28 and TRBJ2-7; 8 nucleotides align to TRBD1. From germline, CDR1 is MDHEN and CDR2 SYDVKM. This CDR3 has 15 amino acids. J lost 5 bases, V lost 6 bases, and 12 bases had no gene match. CDR3 bases: TGTGCCAGCAGCCCACCCCTAGGACAGGGTCACGAGCAGTACGTC. The encoded protein is CASSPPLGQGHEQYV.

This clonotype has ten or more counts. This chain uses TRBV6-5 with TRBJ2-1; the match to TRBD2 covers 9 bases. Germline V gives CDR1 MNHEY, CDR2 SVGAGI. V trimming: 0 bases; J trimming: 10 bases; junction bases outside the gene matches: 7. CDR3 length equals 15 residues. This chain's CDR3 is CASSYSLFTSGEQFF. The CDR3 nucleotides read TGTGCCAGCAGTTACTCGCTATTTACTAGCGGGGAGCAGTTCTTC.

This clonotype was counted many times. The chain has TRBV18 and TRBJ2-2, with 8 nucleotides matching TRBD1. Unmatched junction bases numbered 7, after V lost 4 bases and J lost 3 bases. Germline CDR1 reads KGHSH; CDR2 reads LQKENI. There are 16 residues in the CDR3. The chain's CDR3 is CASSQDRVGYTGELFF. CDR3 coding DNA: TGTGCCAGCTCACAGGACAGGGTCGGATACACCGGGGAGCTGTTTTTT.

This clonotype was picked up many times. The chain couples TRBV7-8 to TRBJ2-1; TRBD1 agrees at 8 bases. V shed 6 bases, J shed 8 bases, and the junction held 9 bases outside the gene matches. CDR1 is SGHVS, CDR2 FQNEAQ, per germline. The CDR3 spans 14 residues. The CDR3 region has the DNA TGTGCCAGCAGTTCAGGGGGCCCGGGGGATGAGCAGTTCTTC. Protein sequence: CASSSGGPGDEQFF.

This clonotype was counted many times. The chain combines TRBV10-3 with TRBJ2-2; D possibly corresponds to TRBD2 (5 bases). CDR3 size: 14 residues. Germline assignment: CDR1 ENHRY and CDR2 SYGVKD. The V and J ends lost 3 bases and 6 bases respectively, with 11 bases between them. CDR3 region: CAISEPGLAGELFF. The DNA of the CDR3 is TGTGCCATCAGTGAACCGGGGTTAGCCGGGGAGCTGTTTTTT.

This clonotype was detected ten times or more. This sequence joins TRBV29-1 and TRBJ2-7, with D uncertain. V was trimmed by 5 bases and J by 0 bases, leaving 11 bases between them. The germline V gene encodes CDR1 SQVTM and CDR2 ANQGSEA. CDR3 length: 13 amino acids. This CDR3 is CSVITTDSYEQYF. As DNA, the CDR3 is TGCAGCGTTATTACTACTGACTCCTACGAGCAGTACTTC.

At least ten counts were recorded for this clonotype. This rearrangement joins TRBV5-1 to TRBJ1-2, with D unclear. Germline assignment: CDR1 SGHRS and CDR2 YFSETQ. The length of the CDR3 is 14 residues. Trimming took 0 bases from V and 8 from J, leaving 14 bases between them. CDR3 residues: CASSLVSVSRGYTF. DNA for the CDR3: TGCGCCAGCAGCTTGGTTTCCGTCAGCCGCGGCTACACCTTC.

Many counts were recorded for this clonotype. The J gene is TRBJ2-5, the V gene TRBV29-1; tentatively, D is TRBD2 (5 bases). This CDR3 region has 12 residues. V lost 5 bases to trimming and J lost 5 bases, with 12 bases between them. CDR1 and CDR2 from the germline V gene are SQVTM and ANQGSEA. CDR3 coding DNA: TGCAGCGTTCCCTTGCGGGTCGAGACCCAGTACTTC. It translates to CSVPLRVETQYF. Based on the CDR3 plus reference TRBV29-1 and TRBJ2-5, the full variable domain is SAVISQKPSRDICQRGTSLTIQCQVDSQVTMMFWYRQQPGQSLTLIATANQGSEATYESGFVIDKFPISRPNLTFSTLTVSNMSPEDSSIYLCSVPLRVETQYFGPGTRLLVL.

This clonotype was found many times. V is TRBV29-1 and J is TRBJ2-1; TRBD2 matches 8 bases. V shed 3 bases, J shed 3 bases, and the junction held 1 base outside the gene matches. CDR3 length: 13 residues. Germline values: CDR1 SQVTM, CDR2 ANQGSEA. The CDR3 DNA is TGCAGCGTTGACGCGGGGGGCTACAATGAGCAGTTCTTC. Its protein is CSVDAGGYNEQFF.

This clonotype came up many times. The chain uses TRBV27 and TRBJ1-6, with TRBD1 as a possible D gene (6 bases). Germline V gene data show CDR1 as MNHEY and CDR2 as SMNVEV (reference sequence). Between the trimmed V and J ends, which lost 5 bases and 14 bases, there was a span of 16 bases. The CDR3 covers 13 residues. This chain's CDR3 is CASSPWGPATLHF. For the CDR3, the DNA is TGTGCCAGCAGTCCCTGGGGGCCGGCTACCCTCCACTTT.

By sample fraction, this clonotype is medium-sized. The chain links TRBV6-2 or TRBV6-3 to TRBJ2-1; 7 positions match TRBD1. Per the germline V gene, CDR1 is MNHEY and CDR2 is SVGEGT. Trimming removed 6 bases from V and 7 bases from J; junction bases left unmatched: 9. The CDR3 has 14 amino acids. CDR3 protein: CASRVGTVGNEQFF. CDR3 sequence (DNA): TGTGCCAGCAGGGTGGGGACAGTGGGGAATGAGCAGTTCTTC.

The chain uses TRBV28 and TRBJ1-5; unclear D gene. The germline gives CDR1 MDHEN, CDR2 SYDVKM. V lost 1 base, J lost 6 bases, and 10 bases lay in between. This CDR3 contains 14 residues. In nucleotides, the CDR3 is TGTGCCAGCAGTTTATCGGGTACTAGTCAGCCCCAGCATTTT. Protein sequence: CASSLSGTSQPQHF.

This clonotype was counted at least ten times. This rearrangement joins TRBV7-9 to TRBJ2-1; 12 positions match TRBD2. The junction had 8 bases not matched to a gene; V was cut back by 6 bases and J by 5 bases. Germline V gene sequence: CDR1 SEHNR, CDR2 FQNEAQ (reference sequence). CDR3 length: 16 amino acids. The chain's CDR3 is CASRASGTSGHNEQFF. CDR3 DNA: TGTGCCAGCAGGGCCTCCGGGACTAGCGGGCACAATGAGCAGTTCTTC.

This clonotype was picked up many times. The CDR3 nucleotides read TGCAGTGCTCGCTCTAGCGGGGGGCGAGAGACCCAGTACTTC. It encodes CSARSSGGRETQYF. This chain connects TRBV20-1 to TRBJ2-5; 11 positions match TRBD2. CDR3 size: 14 residues. Per the germline V gene, CDR1 is DFQATT and CDR2 is SNEGSKA (reference sequence). Unmatched junction bases numbered 6, after V lost 5 bases and J lost 4 bases.

This clonotype was counted many times. CDR3 coding DNA: TGTGCCAGCAGGTTAGCGGGCGCCACCTCCTACGAGCAGTACGTC. It codes for CASRLAGATSYEQYV. V and J are TRBV6-2 or TRBV6-3 and TRBJ2-7, with 7 bases matching TRBD2. CDR1 and CDR2 from the germline V gene are MNHEY and SVGEGT. The CDR3 has 15 residues. J gave up 0 bases and V 6 bases, and 8 bases lay outside the gene matches.

The sample holds many counts of this clonotype. The chain is built from TRBV7-2 and TRBJ2-5; 7 bases align to TRBD1. Germline lookup yields CDR1 SGHTA and CDR2 FQGNSA. The length of the CDR3 is 15 residues. The junction had 11 bases not matched to a gene; V was cut back by 5 bases and J by 5 bases. In DNA form, the CDR3 reads TGTGCCAGCAGCCCCGTGAGGGGGCGACCGGAGACCCAGTACTTC. This encodes CASSPVRGRPETQYF.

This clonotype was counted many times. The chain combines TRBV5-1 with TRBJ1-2; no clear D gene. This CDR3 contains 14 residues. V was trimmed by 1 base and J by 3 bases, leaving 10 bases between them. CDR1 is SGHRS and CDR2 is YFSETQ in the germline V gene. DNA of the CDR3: TGCGCCAGCAGCTTGATGGGGTCGGACTATGGCTACACCTTC. It translates to CASSLMGSDYGYTF.